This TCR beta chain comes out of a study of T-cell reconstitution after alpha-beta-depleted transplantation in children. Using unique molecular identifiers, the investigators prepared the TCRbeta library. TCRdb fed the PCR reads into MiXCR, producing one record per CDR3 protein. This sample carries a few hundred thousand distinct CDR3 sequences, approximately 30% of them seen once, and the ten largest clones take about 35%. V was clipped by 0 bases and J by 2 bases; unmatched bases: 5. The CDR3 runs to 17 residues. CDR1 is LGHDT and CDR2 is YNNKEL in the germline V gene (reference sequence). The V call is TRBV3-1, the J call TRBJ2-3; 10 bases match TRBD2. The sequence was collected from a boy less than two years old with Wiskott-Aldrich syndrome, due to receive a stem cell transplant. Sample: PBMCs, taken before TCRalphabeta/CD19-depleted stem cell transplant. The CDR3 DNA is TGTGCCAGCAGCCAAGAAAAACTAGCGGGATTCACAGATACGCAGTATTTT. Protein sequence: CASSQEKLAGFTDTQYF.